This T cell receptor (beta chain) was sequenced in a study of shared clonotypes between healthy human individuals. Study-wide findings and caveats: Naive subsets typically showed greater estimated richness than memory subsets.

Notes on this clone: Antigen unknown. Within the sample, other DNA sequences also encode this same CDR3.

Produced via immunoSEQ multiplex PCR; TCRdb's table is partial and in-frame only. The data contain just over 2,000,000 clones, roughly 95% of them seen just once; the ten biggest clones take up 0.13%. This CDR3 is 15 amino acids long. Germline V gene lookup returns CDR1 SGHRS and CDR2 YFSETQ. The germline V and J ends were trimmed by 4 bases and 1 base, with 12 bases remaining between them. The TCR was taken from a man aged 18 to 30 in good health. Sequenced sample: naive CD4+ T cells sorted from blood. Subset described: CD45RA+ positively selected. V and J are TRBV5-1 and TRBJ1-5; possible D gene TRBD1, 5 bases. The CDR3: CASSLDTGSNQPQHF. CDR3 nucleotides: TGCGCCAGCAGCCTGGATACAGGAAGCAATCAGCCCCAGCATTTT.